These T cell receptor beta chains were read from a single sample in a study of cytomegalovirus exposure and HLA in healthy donors. Repertoires were generated with immunoSEQ multiplex PCR, while TCRdb's copy carries only in-frame clones and drops some. The table has some 98,000 clones, roughly nine tenths seen once; the top ten hold 6% to 6.5%. Sequencing was carried out using PBMCs. The receptors come from a young man in good health and CMV-seropositive. The CDR3 runs from the conserved cysteine through the conserved F or W. Where a row states a size, it is once, few, many or the class of an expanded clone; other rows omit it.

TRBV19	TRBJ2-7	few	CASSDRAKFEQYF
TRBV18	TRBJ2-7	.	CASSEPSIPYEQYF
TRBV5-6	TRBJ2-7	.	CASSWEGDPYEQYF
TRBV7-2	TRBJ2-5	.	CASSPRASGGETQYF
TRBV28	TRBJ1-2	.	CASSFGPGGYGYTF
TRBV5-4	TRBJ1-2	few	CASSGHWGRDNYGYTF
TRBV9	TRBJ1-1	.	CASSPGTANTEAFF
TRBV5-6	TRBJ1-4	.	CASSRQGWDTTNEKLFF
TRBV5-1	TRBJ2-7	.	CASSLVSSYEQYF
TRBV4-3	TRBJ2-7	.	CASSQDPGSYEQYF
TRBV19	TRBJ2-7	.	CASSIGRSYEQYF
TRBV5-4	TRBJ2-1	.	CASSLRDRDIGEQFF
TRBV5-3	TRBJ2-1	.	CARSLLRGRRNEQFF
TRBV7-8	TRBJ2-5	.	CASSLGHRVETQYF
TRBV19	TRBJ2-7	.	CASNQGWDEQYF
TRBV7-3	TRBJ2-7	few	CASSLTGGTPDYEQYF
TRBV6-1	TRBJ1-5	.	CASSQWNRDQPQHF
TRBV19	TRBJ1-1	.	CASSISRARMNTEAFF
TRBV7-8	TRBJ2-2	.	CASSLDSGLFF
TRBV4-3	TRBJ2-1	.	CASSQARLAGAEQFF
TRBV5-4	TRBJ1-1	.	CASRGDRGDTEAFF
TRBV6-5	TRBJ1-1	.	CASSYTMNTEAFF
TRBV19	TRBJ2-7	few	CASSIRKTGYEQYF
TRBV29-1	TRBJ2-1	.	CSVGGLAIYNEQFF
TRBV7-9	TRBJ1-2	.	CASSPHNYGYTF
TRBV9	TRBJ1-1	once	CASSPQGNTEAFF
TRBV4-1	TRBJ1-4	.	CASRVGVRDEKLFF
TRBV10-3	TRBJ1-1	once	CAISESDRGLMNTEAFF
TRBV28	TRBJ1-2	.	CASSRETYGYTF
TRBV5-1	TRBJ2-7	.	CASSVGQFYEQYF
TRBV6-6	TRBJ2-5	.	CASQGVLGTQYF
TRBV11-3	TRBJ2-7	once	CASSLDASGSVSSYEQYF
TRBV1	TRBJ2-3	once	CTSSQDLAGTSDTQYF
TRBV5-1	TRBJ2-1	once	CASSLWSRGLYNEQFF
TRBV6-1	TRBJ2-1	.	CASSPTLRSYNEQFF
TRBV19	TRBJ2-5	once	CASSIVWTGQFQETQYF
TRBV29-1	TRBJ2-7	.	CSGALWDRGQEEQYF
TRBV6-1	TRBJ2-7	.	CASSEAAPRNGYEQYF
TRBV9	TRBJ2-3	.	CASSVGALAGGGDTQYF
TRBV4-2	TRBJ1-4	.	CASSQGDRSNNEKLFF
TRBV10-3	TRBJ2-1	.	CAISGRWDRGLGEQFF
TRBV9	TRBJ2-2	.	CASSEREARVGTGELFF
TRBV6-1	TRBJ1-4	few	CASSETTGELFF
TRBV15	TRBJ2-7	.	CATSSRDRGSYEQYF
TRBV5-8	TRBJ2-6	.	CASAHRGTGANVLTF